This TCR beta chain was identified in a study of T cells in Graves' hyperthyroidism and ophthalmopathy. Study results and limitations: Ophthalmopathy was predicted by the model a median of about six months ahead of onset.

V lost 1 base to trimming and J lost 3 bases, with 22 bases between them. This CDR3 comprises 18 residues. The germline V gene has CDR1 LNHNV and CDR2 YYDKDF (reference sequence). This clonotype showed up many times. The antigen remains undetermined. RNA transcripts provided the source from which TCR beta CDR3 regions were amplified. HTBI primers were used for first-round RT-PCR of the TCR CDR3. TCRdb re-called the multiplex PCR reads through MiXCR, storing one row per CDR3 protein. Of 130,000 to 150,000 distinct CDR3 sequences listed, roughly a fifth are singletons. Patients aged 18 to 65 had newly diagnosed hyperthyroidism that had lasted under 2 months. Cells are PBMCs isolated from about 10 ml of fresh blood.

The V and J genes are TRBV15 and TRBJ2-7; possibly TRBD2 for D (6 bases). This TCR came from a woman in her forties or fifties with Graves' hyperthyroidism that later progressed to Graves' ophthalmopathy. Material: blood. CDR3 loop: CATSRGGFAGGVVYEQYF. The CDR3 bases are TGTGCCACCAGCAGAGGGGGTTTCGCCGGCGGGGTAGTCTACGAGCAGTACTTC.